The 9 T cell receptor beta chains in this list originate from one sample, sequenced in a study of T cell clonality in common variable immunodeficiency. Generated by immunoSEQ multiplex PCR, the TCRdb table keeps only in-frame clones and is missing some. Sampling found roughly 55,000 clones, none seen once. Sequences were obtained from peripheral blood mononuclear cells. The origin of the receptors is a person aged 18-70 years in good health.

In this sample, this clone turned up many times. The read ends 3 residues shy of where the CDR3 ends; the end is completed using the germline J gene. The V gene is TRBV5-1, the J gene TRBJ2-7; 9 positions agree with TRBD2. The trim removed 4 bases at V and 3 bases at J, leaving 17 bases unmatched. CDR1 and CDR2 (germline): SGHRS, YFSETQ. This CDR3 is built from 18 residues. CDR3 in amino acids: CASSPSNAGTSFLYEQYF. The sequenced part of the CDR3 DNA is TGCGCCAGCAGCCCATCCAACGCCGGGACTAGCTTCCTCTACGAG. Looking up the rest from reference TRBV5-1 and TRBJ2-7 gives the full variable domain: KAGVTQTPRYLIKTRGQQVTLSCSPISGHRSVSWYQQTPGQGLQFLFEYFSETQRNKGNFPGRFSGRQFSNSRSEMNVSTLELGDSALYLCASSPSNAGTSFLYEQYFGPGTRLTVT.

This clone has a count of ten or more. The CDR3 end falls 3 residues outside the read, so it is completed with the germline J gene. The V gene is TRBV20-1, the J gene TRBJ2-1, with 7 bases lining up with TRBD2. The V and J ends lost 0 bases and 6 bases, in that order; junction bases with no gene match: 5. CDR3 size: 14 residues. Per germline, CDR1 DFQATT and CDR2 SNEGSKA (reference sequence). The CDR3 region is CSARERAGVNEQFF. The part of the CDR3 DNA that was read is TGCAGTGCTAGAGAAAGGGCGGGAGTCAATGAG.

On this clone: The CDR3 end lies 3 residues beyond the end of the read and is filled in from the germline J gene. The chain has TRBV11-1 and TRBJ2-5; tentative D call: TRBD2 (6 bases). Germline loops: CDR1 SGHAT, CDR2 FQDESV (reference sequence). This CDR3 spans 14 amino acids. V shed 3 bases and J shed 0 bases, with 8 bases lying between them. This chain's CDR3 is CASSLEGHQETQYF. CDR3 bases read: TGTGCCAGCAGCTTGGAGGGCCACCAAGAGACC.

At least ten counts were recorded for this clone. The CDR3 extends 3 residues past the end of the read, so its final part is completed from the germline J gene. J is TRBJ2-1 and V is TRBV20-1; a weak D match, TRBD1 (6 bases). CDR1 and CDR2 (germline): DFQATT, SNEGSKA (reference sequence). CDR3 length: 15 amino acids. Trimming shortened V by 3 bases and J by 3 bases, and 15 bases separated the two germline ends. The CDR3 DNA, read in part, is TGCAGTGCTAGCCAATACACAGGGCTCTACAATGAG. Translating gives CSASQYTGLYNE. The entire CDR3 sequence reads CSASQYTGLYNEQFF.

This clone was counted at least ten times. CDR3 protein: CASSLRWAGNNEQFF. The covered CDR3 bases are TGTGCCAGCAGTTTAAGGTGGGCAGGGAATAATGAG. J is TRBJ2-1 and V is TRBV28; D is perhaps TRBD1 (5 bases). The CDR3 extends 3 residues past the end of the read, so its final part is completed from the germline J gene. CDR1 is MDHEN, CDR2 SYDVKM, per germline. V was cut by 2 bases and J by 7 bases, with 15 bases left in between. CDR3 length: 15 amino acids. Supplemented by reference TRBV28 and TRBJ2-1, the full variable domain reads DVKVTQSSRYLVKRTGEKVFLECVQDMDHENMFWYRQDPGLGLRLIYFSYDVKMKEKGDIPEGYSVSREKKERFSLILESASTNQTSMYLCASSLRWAGNNEQFFGPGTRLTVL.

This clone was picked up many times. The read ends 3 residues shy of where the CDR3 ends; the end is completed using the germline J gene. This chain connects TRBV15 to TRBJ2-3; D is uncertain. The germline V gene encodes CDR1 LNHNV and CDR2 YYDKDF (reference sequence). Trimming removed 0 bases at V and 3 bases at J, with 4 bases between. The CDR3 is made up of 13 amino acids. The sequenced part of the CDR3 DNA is TGTGCCACCAGCAGAGAATCTACAGATACG. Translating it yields CATSRESTDT. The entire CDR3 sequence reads CATSRESTDTQYF.

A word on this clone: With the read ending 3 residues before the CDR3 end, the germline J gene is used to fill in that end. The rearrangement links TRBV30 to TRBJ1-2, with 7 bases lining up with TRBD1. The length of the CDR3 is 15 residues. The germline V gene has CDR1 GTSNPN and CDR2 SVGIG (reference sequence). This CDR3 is CAWGGDRGSTDTYTF. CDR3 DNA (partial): TGTGCCTGGGGTGGGGACAGAGGTAGCACAGATACC. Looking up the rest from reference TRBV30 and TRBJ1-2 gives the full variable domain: SQTIHQWPATLVQPVGSPLSLECTVEGTSNPNLYWYRQAAGRGLQLLFYSVGIGQISSEVPQNLSASRPQDRQFILSSKKLLLSDSGFYLCAWGGDRGSTDTYTFGSGTRLTVV.

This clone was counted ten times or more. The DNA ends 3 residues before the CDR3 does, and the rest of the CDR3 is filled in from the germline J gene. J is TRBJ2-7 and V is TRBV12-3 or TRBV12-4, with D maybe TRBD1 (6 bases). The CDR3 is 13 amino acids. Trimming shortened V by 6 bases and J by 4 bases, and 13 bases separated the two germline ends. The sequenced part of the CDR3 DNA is TGTGCCAGCAGCCCGGACAGTTATTACGAG. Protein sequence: CASSPDSYYE. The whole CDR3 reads CASSPDSYYEQYF.

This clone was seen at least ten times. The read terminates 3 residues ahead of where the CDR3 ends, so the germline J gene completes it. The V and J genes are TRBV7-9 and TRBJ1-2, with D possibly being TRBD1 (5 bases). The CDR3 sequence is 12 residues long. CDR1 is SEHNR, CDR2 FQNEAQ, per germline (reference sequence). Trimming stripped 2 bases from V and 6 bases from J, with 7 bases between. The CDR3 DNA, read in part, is TGTGCCAGCAGCTTATCCAGGGATGGC. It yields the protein CASSLSRDG. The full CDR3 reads CASSLSRDGYTF. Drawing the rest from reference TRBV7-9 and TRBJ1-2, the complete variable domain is DTGVSQNPRHKITKRGQNVTFRCDPISEHNRLYWYRQTLGQGPEFLTYFQNEAQLEKSRLLSDRFSAERPKGSFSTLEIQRTEQGDSAMYLCASSLSRDGYTFGSGTRLTVV.